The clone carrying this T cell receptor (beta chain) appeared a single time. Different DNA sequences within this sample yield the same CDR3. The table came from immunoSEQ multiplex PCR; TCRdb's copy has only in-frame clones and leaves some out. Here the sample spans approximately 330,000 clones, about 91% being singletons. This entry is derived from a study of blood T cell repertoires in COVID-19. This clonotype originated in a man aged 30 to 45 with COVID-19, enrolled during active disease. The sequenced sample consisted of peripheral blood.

CDR3 nucleotides: TGTGCCAGCAGGGGACAGCTGAACACCGGGGAGCTGTTTTTT. This encodes CASRGQLNTGELFF. The chain employs TRBV2 and TRBJ2-2; 7 nucleotides line up with TRBD1. J gave up 1 base and V 6 bases, and 2 bases lay outside the gene matches. The CDR3 is 14 residues long. Germline values: CDR1 SNHLY, CDR2 FYNNEI. The entire variable domain, with the rest obtained from reference TRBV2 and TRBJ2-2, is as follows: EPEVTQTPSHQVTQMGQEVILRCVPISNHLYFYWYRQILGQKVEFLVSFYNNEISEKSEIFDDQFSVERPDGSNFTLKIRSTKLEDSAMYFCASRGQLNTGELFFGEGSRLTVL.